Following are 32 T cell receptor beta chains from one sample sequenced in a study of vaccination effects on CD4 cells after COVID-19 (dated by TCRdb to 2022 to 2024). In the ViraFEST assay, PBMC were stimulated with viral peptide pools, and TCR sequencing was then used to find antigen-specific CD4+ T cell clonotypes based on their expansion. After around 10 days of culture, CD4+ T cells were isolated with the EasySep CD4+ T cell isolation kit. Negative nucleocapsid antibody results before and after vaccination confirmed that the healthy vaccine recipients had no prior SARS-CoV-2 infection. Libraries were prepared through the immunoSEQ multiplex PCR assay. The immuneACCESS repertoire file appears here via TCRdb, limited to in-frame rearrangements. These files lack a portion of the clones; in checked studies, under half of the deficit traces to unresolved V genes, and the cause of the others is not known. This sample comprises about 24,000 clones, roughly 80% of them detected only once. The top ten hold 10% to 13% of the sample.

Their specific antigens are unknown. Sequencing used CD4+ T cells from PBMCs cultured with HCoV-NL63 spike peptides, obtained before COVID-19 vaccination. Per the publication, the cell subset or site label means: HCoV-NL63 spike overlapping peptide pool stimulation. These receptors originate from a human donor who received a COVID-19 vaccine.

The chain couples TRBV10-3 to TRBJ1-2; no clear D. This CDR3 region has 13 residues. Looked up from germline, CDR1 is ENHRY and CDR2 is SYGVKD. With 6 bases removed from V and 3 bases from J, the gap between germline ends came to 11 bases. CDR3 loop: CAISGQSDYGYTF. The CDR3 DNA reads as TGTGCCATCAGCGGGCAGTCGGACTATGGCTACACCTTC.

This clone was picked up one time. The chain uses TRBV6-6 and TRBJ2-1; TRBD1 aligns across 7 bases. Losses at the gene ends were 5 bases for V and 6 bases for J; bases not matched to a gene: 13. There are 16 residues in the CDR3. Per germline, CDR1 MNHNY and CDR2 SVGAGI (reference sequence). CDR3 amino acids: CASSQPLTGSINEQFF. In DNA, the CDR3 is TGTGCCAGCAGTCAGCCTTTGACAGGGTCAATCAATGAGCAGTTCTTC.

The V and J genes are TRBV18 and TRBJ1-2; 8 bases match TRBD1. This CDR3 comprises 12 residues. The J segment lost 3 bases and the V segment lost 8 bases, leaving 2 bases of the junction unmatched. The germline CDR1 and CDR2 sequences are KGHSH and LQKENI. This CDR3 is CASATGDYGYTF. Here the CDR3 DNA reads TGTGCCAGCGCGACAGGGGACTATGGCTACACCTTC.

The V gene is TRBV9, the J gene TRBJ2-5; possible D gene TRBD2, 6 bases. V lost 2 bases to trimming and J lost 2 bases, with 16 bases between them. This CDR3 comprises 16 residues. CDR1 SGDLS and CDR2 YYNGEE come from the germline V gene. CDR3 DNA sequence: TGTGCCAGCAGCGTTTCAAGCGGGCTGGGTCAAGAGACCCAGTACTTC. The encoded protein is CASSVSSGLGQETQYF.

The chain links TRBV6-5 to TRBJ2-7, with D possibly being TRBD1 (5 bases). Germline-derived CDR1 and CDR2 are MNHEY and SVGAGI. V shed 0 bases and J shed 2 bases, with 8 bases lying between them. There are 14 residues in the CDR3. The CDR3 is CASSYSRTPYEQYF. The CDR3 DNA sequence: TGTGCCAGCAGTTACTCACGGACACCCTACGAGCAGTACTTC.

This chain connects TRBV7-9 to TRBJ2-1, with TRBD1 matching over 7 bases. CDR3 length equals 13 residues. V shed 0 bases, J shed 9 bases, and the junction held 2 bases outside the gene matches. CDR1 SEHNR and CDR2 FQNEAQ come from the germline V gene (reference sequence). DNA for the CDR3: TGTGCCAGCAGCTTAGCAGGGGGCGGTGAGCAGTTCTTC. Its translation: CASSLAGGGEQFF.

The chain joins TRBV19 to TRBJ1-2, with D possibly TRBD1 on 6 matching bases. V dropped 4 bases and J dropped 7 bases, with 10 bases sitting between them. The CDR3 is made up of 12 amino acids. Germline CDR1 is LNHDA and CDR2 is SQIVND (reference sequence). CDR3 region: CASSTPGVGYTF. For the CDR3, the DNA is TGTGCCAGTAGTACCCCAGGGGTTGGCTACACCTTC.

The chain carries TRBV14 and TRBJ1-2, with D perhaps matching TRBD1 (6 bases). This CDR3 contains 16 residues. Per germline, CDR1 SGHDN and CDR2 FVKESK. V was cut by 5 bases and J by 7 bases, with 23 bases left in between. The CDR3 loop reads CASSVQGGGVVSGYTF. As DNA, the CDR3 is TGTGCCAGCAGCGTACAGGGAGGTGGTGTCGTGAGTGGCTACACCTTC.

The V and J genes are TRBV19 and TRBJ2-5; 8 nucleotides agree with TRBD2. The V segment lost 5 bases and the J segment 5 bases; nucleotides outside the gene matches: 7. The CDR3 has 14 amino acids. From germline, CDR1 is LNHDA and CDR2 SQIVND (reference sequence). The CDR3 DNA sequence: TGTGCCAGTAGTCTCCGGACTAGCTTGGAGACCCAGTACTTC. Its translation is CASSLRTSLETQYF.

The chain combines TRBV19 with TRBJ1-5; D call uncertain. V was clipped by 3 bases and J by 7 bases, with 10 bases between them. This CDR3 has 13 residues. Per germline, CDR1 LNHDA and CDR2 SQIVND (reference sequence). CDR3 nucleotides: TGTGCCAGTAGTATCCTCCCCCTGCAGCCCCAGCATTTT. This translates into CASSILPLQPQHF.

The DNA of the CDR3 is TGTGCCAGCAGCTCCACCGGGGGAGGGGGCGGTCAGCCCCAGCATTTT. Its translation: CASSSTGGGGGQPQHF. V usage is TRBV7-2 and J usage is TRBJ1-5; TRBD1 matches 7 bases. This CDR3 region has 16 residues. Unmatched junction bases numbered 12, after V lost 4 bases and J lost 6 bases. The germline V gene has CDR1 SGHTA and CDR2 FQGNSA. Complete variable domain (other parts from reference TRBV7-2 and TRBJ1-5): GAGVSQSPSNKVTEKGKDVELRCDPISGHTALYWYRQSLGQGLEFLIYFQGNSAPDKSGLPSDRFSAERTGGSVSTLTIQRTQQEDSAVYLCASSSTGGGGGQPQHFGDGTRLSIL.

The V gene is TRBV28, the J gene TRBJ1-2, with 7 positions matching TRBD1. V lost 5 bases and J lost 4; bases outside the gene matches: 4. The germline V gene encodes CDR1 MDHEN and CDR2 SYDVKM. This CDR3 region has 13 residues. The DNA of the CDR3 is TGTGCCAGCAGTCCCGGACAGGTCTATGGCTACACCTTC. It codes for CASSPGQVYGYTF.

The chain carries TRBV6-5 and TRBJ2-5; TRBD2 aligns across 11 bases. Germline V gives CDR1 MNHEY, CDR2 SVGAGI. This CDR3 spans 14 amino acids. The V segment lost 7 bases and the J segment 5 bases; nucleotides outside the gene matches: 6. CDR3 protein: CASIPSGRWETQYF. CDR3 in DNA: TGTGCCAGCATTCCTAGCGGGAGGTGGGAGACCCAGTACTTC.

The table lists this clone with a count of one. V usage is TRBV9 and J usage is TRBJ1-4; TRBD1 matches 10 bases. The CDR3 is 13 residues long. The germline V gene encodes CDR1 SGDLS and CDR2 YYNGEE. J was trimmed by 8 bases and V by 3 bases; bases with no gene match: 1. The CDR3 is CASSAGQGEKLFF. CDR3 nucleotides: TGTGCCAGCAGCGCGGGACAGGGGGAAAAACTGTTTTTT.

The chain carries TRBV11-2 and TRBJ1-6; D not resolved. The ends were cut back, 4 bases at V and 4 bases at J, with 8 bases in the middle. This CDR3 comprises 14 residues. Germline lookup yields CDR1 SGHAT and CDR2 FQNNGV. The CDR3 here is CASSSSKYNSPLHF. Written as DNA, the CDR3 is TGTGCCAGCAGCTCGTCCAAATATAATTCACCCCTCCACTTT.

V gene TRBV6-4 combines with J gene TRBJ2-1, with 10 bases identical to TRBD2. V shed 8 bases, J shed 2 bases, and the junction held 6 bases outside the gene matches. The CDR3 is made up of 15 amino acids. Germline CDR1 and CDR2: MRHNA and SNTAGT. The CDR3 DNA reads TGTGCCAGCGGCCCTAGCGGGAGTACCTACAATGAGCAGTTCTTC. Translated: CASGPSGSTYNEQFF.

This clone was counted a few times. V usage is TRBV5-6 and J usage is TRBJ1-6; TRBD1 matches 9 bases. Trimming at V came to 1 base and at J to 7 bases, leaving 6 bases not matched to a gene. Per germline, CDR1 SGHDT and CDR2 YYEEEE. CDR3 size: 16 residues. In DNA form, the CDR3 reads TGTGCCAGCAGCTTGAAGCGGACAGGGGTGAATTCACCCCTCCACTTT. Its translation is CASSLKRTGVNSPLHF. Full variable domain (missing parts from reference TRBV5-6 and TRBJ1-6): DAGVTQSPTHLIKTRGQQVTLRCSPKSGHDTVSWYQQALGQGPQFIFQYYEEEERQRGNFPDRFSGHQFPNYSSELNVNALLLGDSALYLCASSLKRTGVNSPLHFGNGTRLTVT.

The CDR3, as DNA: TGTGCCAGTACCGGGAGGCCGAGCTCCTACAATGAGCAGTTCTTC. Its translation: CASTGRPSSYNEQFF. V gene TRBV19 combines with J gene TRBJ2-1; TRBD2 matches at 7 bases. The CDR3 extends over 15 amino acids. The germline gives CDR1 LNHDA, CDR2 SQIVND (reference sequence). The trim removed 7 bases at V and 0 bases at J, leaving 6 bases unmatched.

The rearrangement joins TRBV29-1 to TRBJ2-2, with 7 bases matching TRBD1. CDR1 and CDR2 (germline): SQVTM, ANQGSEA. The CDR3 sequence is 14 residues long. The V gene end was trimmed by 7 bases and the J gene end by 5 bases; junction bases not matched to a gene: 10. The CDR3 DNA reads TGCAGCGCAAGGGCACAGGGGCCTACCGGGGAGCTGTTTTTT. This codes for CSARAQGPTGELFF.

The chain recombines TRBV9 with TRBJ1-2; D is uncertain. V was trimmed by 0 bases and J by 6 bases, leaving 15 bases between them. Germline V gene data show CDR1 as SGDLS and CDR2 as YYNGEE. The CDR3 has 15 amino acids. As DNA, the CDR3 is TGTGCCAGCAGCGTAGTGTCCTCGGGTGTGAATGGCTACACCTTC. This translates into CASSVVSSGVNGYTF.

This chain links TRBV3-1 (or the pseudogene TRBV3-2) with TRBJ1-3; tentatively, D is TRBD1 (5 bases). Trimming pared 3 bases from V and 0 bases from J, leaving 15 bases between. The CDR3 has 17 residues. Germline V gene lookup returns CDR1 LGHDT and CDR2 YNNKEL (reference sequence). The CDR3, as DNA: TGTGCCAGCAGCCAGGGCTTACAGGTTCGCTCTGGAAACACCATATATTTT. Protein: CASSQGLQVRSGNTIYF.

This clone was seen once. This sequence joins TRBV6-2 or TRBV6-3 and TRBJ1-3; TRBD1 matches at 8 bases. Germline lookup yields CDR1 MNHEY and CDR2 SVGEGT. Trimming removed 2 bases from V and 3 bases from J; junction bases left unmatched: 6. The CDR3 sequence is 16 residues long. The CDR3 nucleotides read TGTGCCAGCAGTTACCTGGGACAGGTGGATGGAAACACCATATATTTT. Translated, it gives CASSYLGQVDGNTIYF.

The CDR3 is CASSSQYFNPYGYTF. In nucleotides, the CDR3 is TGTGCCAGCAGTTCTCAATACTTTAATCCTTATGGCTACACCTTC. This chain links TRBV7-9 with TRBJ1-2; the D is unclear. V was clipped by 6 bases and J by 5 bases, with 19 bases between them. The CDR3 sequence is 15 residues long. Germline assignment: CDR1 SEHNR and CDR2 FQNEAQ (reference sequence).

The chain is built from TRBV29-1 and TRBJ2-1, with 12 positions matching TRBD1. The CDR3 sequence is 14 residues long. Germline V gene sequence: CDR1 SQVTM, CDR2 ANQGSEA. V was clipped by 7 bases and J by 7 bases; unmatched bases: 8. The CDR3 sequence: CSASRDRGPNEQFF. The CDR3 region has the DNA TGCAGCGCCTCCCGGGACAGGGGGCCGAATGAGCAGTTCTTC.

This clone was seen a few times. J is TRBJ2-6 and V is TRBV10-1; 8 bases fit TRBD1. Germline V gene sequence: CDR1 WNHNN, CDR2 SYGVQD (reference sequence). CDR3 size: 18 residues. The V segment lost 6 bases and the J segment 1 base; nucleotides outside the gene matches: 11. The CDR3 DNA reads TGCGCCAGCAGACGACAGGGGACTCCCAGGTCTGGGGCCAACGTCCTGACTTTC. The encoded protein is CASRRQGTPRSGANVLTF.

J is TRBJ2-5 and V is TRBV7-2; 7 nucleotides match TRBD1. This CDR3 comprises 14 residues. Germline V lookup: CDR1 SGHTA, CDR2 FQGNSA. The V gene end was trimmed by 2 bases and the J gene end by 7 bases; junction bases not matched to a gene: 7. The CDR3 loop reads CASSLSGTAGTQYF. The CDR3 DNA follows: TGTGCCAGCAGCTTATCCGGGACAGCAGGGACCCAGTACTTC. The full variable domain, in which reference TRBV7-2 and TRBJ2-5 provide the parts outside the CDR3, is GAGVSQSPSNKVTEKGKDVELRCDPISGHTALYWYRQSLGQGLEFLIYFQGNSAPDKSGLPSDRFSAERTGGSVSTLTIQRTQQEDSAVYLCASSLSGTAGTQYFGPGTRLLVL.

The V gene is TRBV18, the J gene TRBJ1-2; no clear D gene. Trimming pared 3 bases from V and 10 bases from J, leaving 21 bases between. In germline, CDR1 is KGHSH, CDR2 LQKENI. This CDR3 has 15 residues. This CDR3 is CASSPGLTTRHAYTF. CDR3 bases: TGTGCCAGCTCACCGGGCCTGACGACGCGGCATGCCTACACCTTC.

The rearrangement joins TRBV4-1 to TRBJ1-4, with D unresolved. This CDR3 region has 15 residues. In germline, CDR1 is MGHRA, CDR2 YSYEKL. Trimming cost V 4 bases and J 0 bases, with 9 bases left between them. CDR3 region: CASSPVVTTNEKLFF. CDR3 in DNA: TGCGCCAGCAGCCCCGTTGTGACAACTAATGAAAAACTGTTTTTT.

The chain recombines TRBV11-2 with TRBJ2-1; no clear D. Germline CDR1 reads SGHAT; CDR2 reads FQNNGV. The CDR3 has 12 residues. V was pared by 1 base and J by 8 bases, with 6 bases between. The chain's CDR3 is CASSLGRDEQFF. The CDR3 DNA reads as TGTGCCAGCAGCTTAGGTAGGGATGAGCAGTTCTTC. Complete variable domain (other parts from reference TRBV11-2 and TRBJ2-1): EAGVAQSPRYKIIEKRQSVAFWCNPISGHATLYWYQQILGQGPKLLIQFQNNGVVDDSQLPKDRFSAERLKGVDSTLKIQPAKLEDSAVYLCASSLGRDEQFFGPGTRLTVL.

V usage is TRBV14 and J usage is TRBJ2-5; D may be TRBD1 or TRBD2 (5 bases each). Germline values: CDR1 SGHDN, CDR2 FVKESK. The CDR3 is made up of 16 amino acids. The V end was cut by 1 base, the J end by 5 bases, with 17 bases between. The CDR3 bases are TGTGCCAGCAGCCAAGCCCTAGGTGGGGGAAAGGAGACCCAGTACTTC. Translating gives CASSQALGGGKETQYF.

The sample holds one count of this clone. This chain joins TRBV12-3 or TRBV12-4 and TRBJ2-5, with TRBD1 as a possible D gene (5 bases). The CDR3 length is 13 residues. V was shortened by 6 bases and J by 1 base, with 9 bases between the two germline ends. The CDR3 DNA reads TGTGCCAGCAGCCGACAGAGCCAAGAGACCCAGTACTTC. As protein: CASSRQSQETQYF.

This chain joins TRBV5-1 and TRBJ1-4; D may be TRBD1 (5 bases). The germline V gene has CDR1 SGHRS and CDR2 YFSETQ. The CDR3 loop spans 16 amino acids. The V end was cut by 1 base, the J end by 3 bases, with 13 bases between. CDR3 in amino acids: CASSLSQAGSNEKLFF. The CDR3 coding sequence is TGCGCCAGCAGCTTGAGCCAGGCAGGGTCTAATGAAAAACTGTTTTTT.